This entry describes one T cell receptor beta chain. What it binds is unknown. The method was immunoSEQ multiplex PCR; TCRdb's version includes in-frame clones alone and lacks a portion of them. The sample holds about 16,000 clones, 84% seen once. The sample comes from a study of STAT3 mutations in large granular lymphocyte leukemia. Overall study findings and caveats: Every T-cell large granular lymphocyte leukemia patient had at least one immunodominant TCR beta clonotype.

Germline CDR1 and CDR2: SGHVS and FQNEAQ. V lost 3 bases, J lost 2 bases, and 9 bases lay in between. This CDR3 is built from 14 residues. The J gene is TRBJ2-3, the V gene TRBV7-8; D gene unclear. The TCR was taken from a man aged 45-60 years with T-cell large granular lymphocyte leukemia. Some clones in this sample may be carry-over from other donors' samples. Sequencing was carried out using peripheral blood mononuclear cells. CDR3 region: CASSFRHLTDTQYF. Written as DNA, the CDR3 is TGTGCCAGCAGCTTTAGACACCTCACAGATACGCAGTATTTT.